A selection of T cell receptor beta chains follows, all from one sample in a study of monozygotic twins with inflammatory bowel disease. TCRdb reprocessed the 5' RACE reads and keeps a single row for each CDR3 protein, giving no DNA. The table lists 400,000 to 500,000 distinct CDR3 sequences, with roughly 2.5% in the top ten. Sequencing input: blood. These receptors were collected from a human donor with ulcerative colitis or Crohn's disease, or a healthy co-twin of an affected twin (not recorded which). Each CDR3 is given with its conserved first and last residue.

j_call: TRBJ1-5
v_call: TRBV5-8
cdr3_aa: CASSLGQSNSNQPQHF

j_call: TRBJ1-6
v_call: TRBV4-1
cdr3_aa: CASRAHRDSSYNSPLHF

j_call: TRBJ2-7
v_call: TRBV7-2
cdr3_aa: CASSLAEGVEQYF

j_call: TRBJ2-7
v_call: TRBV20-1
cdr3_aa: CSALQVAGSFNEQYF

j_call: TRBJ1-4
v_call: TRBV9
cdr3_aa: CASSVAGSNEKLFF

j_call: TRBJ2-2
v_call: TRBV5-5
cdr3_aa: CASSLVRSGFAAGELFF

j_call: TRBJ1-2
v_call: TRBV6-5
cdr3_aa: CASSYSGTGSYGYTF

j_call: TRBJ1-2
v_call: TRBV3-1
cdr3_aa: CASMAGGSDGYTF

j_call: TRBJ1-1
v_call: TRBV6-2/TRBV6-3
cdr3_aa: CASSYSNGNTEAFF

j_call: TRBJ2-7
v_call: TRBV29-1
cdr3_aa: CSVEEGTSSYEQYF

j_call: TRBJ2-3
v_call: TRBV27
cdr3_aa: CASSPLVGTGVSDTQYF

j_call: TRBJ2-7
v_call: TRBV5-6
cdr3_aa: CASSSSSLYEQYF

j_call: TRBJ1-6
v_call: TRBV27
cdr3_aa: CASSLVGIYNSPLHF

j_call: TRBJ1-5
v_call: TRBV2
cdr3_aa: CASSEEGSLFSNQPQHF

j_call: TRBJ2-7
v_call: TRBV12-3/TRBV12-4
cdr3_aa: CASRRDRSYEQYF

j_call: TRBJ1-1
v_call: TRBV3-1
cdr3_aa: CASSQDLGGRGTEAFF

j_call: TRBJ2-7
v_call: TRBV27
cdr3_aa: CASSSTTGDHEQYF

j_call: TRBJ1-2
v_call: TRBV5-1
cdr3_aa: CASSPDTGINYGYTF

j_call: TRBJ2-7
v_call: TRBV5-1
cdr3_aa: CASSSGLAGGAYEQYF

j_call: TRBJ2-5
v_call: TRBV5-4
cdr3_aa: CASSLDGTRVPGTQYF

j_call: TRBJ1-1
v_call: TRBV5-1
cdr3_aa: CASSLAYRWDTEAFF

j_call: TRBJ2-3
v_call: TRBV29-1
cdr3_aa: CSVGLTSSTDTQYF

j_call: TRBJ1-5
v_call: TRBV5-1
cdr3_aa: CASSTRPGLNQPQHF

j_call: TRBJ2-1
v_call: TRBV6-2/TRBV6-3
cdr3_aa: CASSYPGAVNEQFF

j_call: TRBJ1-2
v_call: TRBV30
cdr3_aa: CAWSQGKDYGYTF